The present entry profiles one T cell receptor (beta chain) with its context. Its antigen is not known. V lost 3 bases and J 8 bases, leaving 16 bases between the germline ends. Per the germline V gene, CDR1 is SGHAT and CDR2 is FQNNGV. CDR3 length: 14 amino acids. The data were taken from a study of T cell repertoires in ileal Crohn's disease. Per sample, roughly 0.45 micrograms of biopsy DNA were TCRB immunosequenced. Clones were read by immunoSEQ multiplex PCR, and TCRdb kept only the in-frame ones, dropping some. The table has 9,000 to 13,000 clones, roughly 76% seen once; the top ten hold less than 5%. Study-level points and caveats: All patients with clonality above 26.8% had endoscopic recurrence. Mucosal expansions were suggested to be mainly CD8 T cells.

Patients were adults with ileal or ileocolonic Crohn's disease needing resection. The chain combines TRBV11-2 with TRBJ1-2; TRBD1 might be the D (5 bases). This receptor was obtained from an adult with Crohn's disease. Source material: ileal tissue. CDR3 DNA: TGTGCCAGCAGCTTTACTCCAGAACGGACAGGCTACACCTTC. This gives the protein CASSFTPERTGYTF.